This TCR beta chain was observed in a study of blood T cell repertoires in COVID-19. In the study overall: The United States, Italy and Spain were the sources of the acute and convalescent COVID-19 samples. PBMCs, B-cell-depleted T cells, or T cells were the source of the cDNA or gDNA that made up the material.

The CDR3 is made up of 13 amino acids. Germline V lookup: CDR1 KGHDR, CDR2 SFDVKD. V was trimmed by 9 bases and J by 1 base, leaving 8 bases between them. In the original processing: Amplified reference gene primers provided the basis for estimating nucleated cell counts. Assay used: immunoSEQ multiplex PCR; TCRdb lists only in-frame clones, some missing. V, J and clone size are those of that table, while D and trimming were read from the DNA. In the table there are 210,000 or so clones, just over 85% of which are singletons. The source material was peripheral blood. The receptor comes from a man aged 18-30 years with active or convalescent COVID-19. This chain links TRBV24-1 with TRBJ2-2; maybe TRBD1 (6 bases). The CDR3 coding sequence is TGTGCCACCGAACAGGGGAACACCGGGGAGCTGTTTTTT. This codes for CATEQGNTGELFF.